The 7 T cell receptor beta chains below were found in one sample sequenced in a study of blood T cell repertoires in COVID-19. The data were produced by immunoSEQ multiplex PCR, yet TCRdb's version contains in-frame clones alone and is incomplete. This table holds roughly 280,000 clones, about 88% found once. Material: peripheral blood. Receptors were obtained from a man aged 18 to 30 with active or convalescent COVID-19.

The chain is built from TRBV3-1 (or the pseudogene TRBV3-2) and TRBJ2-7, with 7 bases fitting TRBD2. CDR1 and CDR2 (germline): LGHDT, YNNKEL (reference sequence). This CDR3 comprises 13 residues. Germline trimming cut 7 bases from V and 1 base from J; bases unmatched to any gene: 4. CDR3 in DNA: TGTGCCAGCAAAAGGACTAGATCCTACGAGCAGTACTTC. Amino acid sequence: CASKRTRSYEQYF.

The J gene is TRBJ1-1, the V gene TRBV6-6; D might be TRBD1 (5 bases). Trimming took 6 bases from V and 8 from J, leaving 16 bases between them. The length of the CDR3 is 13 residues. Germline assignment: CDR1 MNHNY and CDR2 SVGAGI (reference sequence). CDR3 sequence reads: CASSFDSVTEAFF. CDR3 DNA sequence: TGTGCCAGCAGCTTCGACAGTGTGACGGAAGCTTTCTTT.

The chain recombines TRBV7-3 with TRBJ2-3, with a possible D match to TRBD1 (5 bases). CDR1 is SGHTA and CDR2 is FQGTGA in the germline V gene. The ends were cut back, 4 bases at V and 4 bases at J, with 15 bases in the middle. This CDR3 spans 15 amino acids. As DNA, the CDR3 is TGTGCCAGCAGCTCCTCGAGCCTCAGGGCAGATACGCAGTATTTT. It encodes CASSSSSLRADTQYF. Combining the CDR3 with reference TRBV7-3 and TRBJ2-3 gives the whole variable domain GAGVSQTPSNKVTEKGKYVELRCDPISGHTALYWYRQSLGQGPEFLIYFQGTGAADDSGLPNDRFFAVRPEGSVSTLKIQRTERGDSAVYLCASSSSSLRADTQYFGPGTRLTVL.

V gene TRBV27 combines with J gene TRBJ1-1, with D hard to call. Germline lookup yields CDR1 MNHEY and CDR2 SMNVEV (reference sequence). The length of the CDR3 is 13 residues. Trimming cost V 4 bases and J 4 bases, with 10 bases left between them. The CDR3 nucleotides read TGTGCCAGCAGTTATGGGAGTGGCACTGAAGCTTTCTTT. This gives the protein CASSYGSGTEAFF.

This chain connects TRBV5-1 to TRBJ2-1; TRBD2 matches at 11 bases. CDR1 and CDR2 from the germline V gene are SGHRS and YFSETQ. Trimming cost V 5 bases and J 3 bases; bases outside gene matches: 7. This CDR3 has 16 residues. The CDR3 protein is CASSWPLAGGYNEQFF. Written as DNA, the CDR3 is TGCGCCAGCAGTTGGCCTCTAGCGGGGGGCTACAATGAGCAGTTCTTC.

This clone is categorized as medium-sized. This chain links TRBV10-1 with TRBJ2-3; the D gene is possibly TRBD1 (6 bases). The V and J ends lost 6 bases and 2 bases respectively, with 9 bases between them. CDR3 length: 13 amino acids. Germline CDR1 and CDR2: WNHNN and SYGVQD (reference sequence). The DNA for the CDR3 is TGCGCCAGCAGGGACAGTGACACAGATACGCAGTATTTT. It encodes CASRDSDTDTQYF.

The rearrangement joins TRBV6-5 to TRBJ2-7; TRBD1 matches 7 bases. Germline V gene data show CDR1 as MNHEY and CDR2 as SVGAGI. Losses at the gene ends were 0 bases for V and 0 bases for J; bases not matched to a gene: 5. The CDR3 spans 16 residues. The CDR3 coding sequence is TGTGCCAGCAGTTACTCTACGACAGGGAGCTCCTACGAGCAGTACTTC. Translation: CASSYSTTGSSYEQYF.